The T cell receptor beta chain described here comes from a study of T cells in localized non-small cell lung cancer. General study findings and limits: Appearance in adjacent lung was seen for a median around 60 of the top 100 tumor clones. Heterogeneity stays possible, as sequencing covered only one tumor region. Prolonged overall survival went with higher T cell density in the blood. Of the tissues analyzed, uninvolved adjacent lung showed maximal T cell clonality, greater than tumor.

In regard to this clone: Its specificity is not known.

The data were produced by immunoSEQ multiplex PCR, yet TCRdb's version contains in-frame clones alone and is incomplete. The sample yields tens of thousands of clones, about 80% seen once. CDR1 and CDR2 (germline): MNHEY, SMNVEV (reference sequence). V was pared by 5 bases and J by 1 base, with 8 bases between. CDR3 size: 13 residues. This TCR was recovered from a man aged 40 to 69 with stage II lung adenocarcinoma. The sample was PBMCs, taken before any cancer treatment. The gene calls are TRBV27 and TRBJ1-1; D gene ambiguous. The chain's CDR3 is CASSRTPNTEAFF. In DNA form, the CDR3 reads TGTGCCAGCAGTAGAACACCGAACACTGAAGCTTTCTTT.